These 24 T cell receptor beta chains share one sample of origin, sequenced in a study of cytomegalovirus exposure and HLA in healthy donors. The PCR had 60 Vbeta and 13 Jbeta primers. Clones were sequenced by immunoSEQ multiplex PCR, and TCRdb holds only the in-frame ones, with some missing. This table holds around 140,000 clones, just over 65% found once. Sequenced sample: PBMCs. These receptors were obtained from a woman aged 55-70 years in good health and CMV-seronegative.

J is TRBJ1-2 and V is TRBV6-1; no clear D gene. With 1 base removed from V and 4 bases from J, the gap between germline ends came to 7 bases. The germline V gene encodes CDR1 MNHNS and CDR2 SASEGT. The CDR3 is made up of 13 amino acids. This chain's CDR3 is CASSEDPVYGYTF. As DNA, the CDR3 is TGTGCCAGCAGTGAAGATCCCGTCTATGGCTACACCTTC.

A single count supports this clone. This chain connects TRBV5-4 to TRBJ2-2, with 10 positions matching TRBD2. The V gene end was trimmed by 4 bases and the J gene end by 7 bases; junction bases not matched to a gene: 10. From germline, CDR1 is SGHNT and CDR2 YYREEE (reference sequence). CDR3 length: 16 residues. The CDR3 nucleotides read TGTGCCAGCAGCGCAACTAGCGGGACCGGGGGCGGGGAGCTGTTTTTT. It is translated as CASSATSGTGGGELFF. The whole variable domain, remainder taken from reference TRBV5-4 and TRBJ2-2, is ETGVTQSPTHLIKTRGQQVTLRCSSQSGHNTVSWYQQALGQGPQFIFQYYREEENGRGNFPPRFSGLQFPNYSSELNVNALELDDSALYLCASSATSGTGGGELFFGEGSRLTVL.

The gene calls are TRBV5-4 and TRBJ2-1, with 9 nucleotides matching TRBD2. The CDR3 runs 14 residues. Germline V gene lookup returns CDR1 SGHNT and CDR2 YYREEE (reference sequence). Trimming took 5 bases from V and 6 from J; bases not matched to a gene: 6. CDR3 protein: CASRIAGAPNEQFF. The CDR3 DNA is TGTGCCAGCAGAATAGCGGGAGCCCCCAATGAGCAGTTCTTC.

Written as DNA, the CDR3 is TGTGCCACCTACAACCGCAGGTTTAGGCGATGGGACACCCCACAAGAGACCCAGTACTTC. It translates to CATYNRRFRRWDTPQETQYF. This chain joins TRBV27 and TRBJ2-5, with D maybe TRBD1 (6 bases). This CDR3 is built from 20 residues. V shed 10 bases and J shed 2 bases, with 35 bases lying between them. Germline CDR1 MNHEY, CDR2 SMNVEV (reference sequence).

The DNA for the CDR3 is TGTGCCAGCAGCGGGGCAGGGGCCAGCCAGCCCCAGCATTTT. It translates to CASSGAGASQPQHF. V gene TRBV6-1 combines with J gene TRBJ1-5; perhaps TRBD1 as D (6 bases). Trimming removed 6 bases from V and 7 bases from J, with 16 bases in between. Germline V lookup: CDR1 MNHNS, CDR2 SASEGT. The length of the CDR3 is 14 residues.

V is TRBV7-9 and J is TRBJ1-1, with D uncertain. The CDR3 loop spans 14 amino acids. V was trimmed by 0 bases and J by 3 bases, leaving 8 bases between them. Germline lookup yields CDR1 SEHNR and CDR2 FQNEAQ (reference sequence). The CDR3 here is CASSLARGYTEAFF. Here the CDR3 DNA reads TGTGCCAGCAGCTTAGCCCGCGGGTACACTGAAGCTTTCTTT. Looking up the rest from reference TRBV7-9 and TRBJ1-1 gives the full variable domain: DTGVSQNPRHKITKRGQNVTFRCDPISEHNRLYWYRQTLGQGPEFLTYFQNEAQLEKSRLLSDRFSAERPKGSFSTLEIQRTEQGDSAMYLCASSLARGYTEAFFGQGTRLTVV.

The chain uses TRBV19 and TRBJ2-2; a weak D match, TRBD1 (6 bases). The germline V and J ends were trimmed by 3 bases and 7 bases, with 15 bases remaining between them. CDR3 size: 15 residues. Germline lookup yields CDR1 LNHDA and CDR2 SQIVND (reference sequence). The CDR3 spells CASSIEGVPLGELFF. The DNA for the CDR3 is TGTGCCAGTAGTATCGAGGGGGTGCCCCTCGGGGAGCTGTTTTTT.

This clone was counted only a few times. The CDR3 loop is CASSVGQGAREQYF. CDR3 bases: TGTGCCAGCAGCGTAGGACAGGGGGCTAGGGAGCAGTACTTC. This rearrangement joins TRBV9 to TRBJ2-7, with 10 bases that match TRBD1. There are 14 residues in the CDR3. V was pared by 0 bases and J by 7 bases, with 4 bases of the junction left unmatched. Germline CDR1 and CDR2: SGDLS and YYNGEE.

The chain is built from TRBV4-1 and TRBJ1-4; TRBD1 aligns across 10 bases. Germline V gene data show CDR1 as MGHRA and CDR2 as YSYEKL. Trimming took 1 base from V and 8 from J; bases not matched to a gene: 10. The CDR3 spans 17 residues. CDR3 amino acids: CASSQGSRDRGIEKLFF. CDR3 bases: TGCGCCAGCAGCCAAGGGTCTCGGGACAGGGGAATAGAAAAACTGTTTTTT.

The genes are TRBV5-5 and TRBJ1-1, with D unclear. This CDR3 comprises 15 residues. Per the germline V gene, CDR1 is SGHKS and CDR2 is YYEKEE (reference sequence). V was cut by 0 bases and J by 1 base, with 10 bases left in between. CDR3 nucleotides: TGTGCCAGCAGCTTGGCTGGCTCACCGAACACTGAAGCTTTCTTT. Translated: CASSLAGSPNTEAFF.

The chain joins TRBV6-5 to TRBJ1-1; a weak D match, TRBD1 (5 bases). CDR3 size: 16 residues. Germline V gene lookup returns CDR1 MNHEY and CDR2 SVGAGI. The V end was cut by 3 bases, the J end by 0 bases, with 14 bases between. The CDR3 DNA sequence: TGTGCCAGCAGTTATATGGCAGGGACTATGAACACTGAAGCTTTCTTT. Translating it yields CASSYMAGTMNTEAFF.

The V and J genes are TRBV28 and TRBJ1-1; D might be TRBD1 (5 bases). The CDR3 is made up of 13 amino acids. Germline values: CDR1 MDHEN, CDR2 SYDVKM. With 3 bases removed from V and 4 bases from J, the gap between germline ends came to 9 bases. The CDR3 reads CASSFLGVTEAFF. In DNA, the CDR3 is TGTGCCAGCAGTTTTCTAGGGGTCACTGAAGCTTTCTTT.

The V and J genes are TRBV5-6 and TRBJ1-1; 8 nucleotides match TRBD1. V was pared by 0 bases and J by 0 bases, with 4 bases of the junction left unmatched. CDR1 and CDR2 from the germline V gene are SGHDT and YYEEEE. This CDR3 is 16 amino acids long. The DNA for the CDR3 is TGTGCCAGCAGCTTGGGACAGGGGTTGGTGAACACTGAAGCTTTCTTT. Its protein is CASSLGQGLVNTEAFF.

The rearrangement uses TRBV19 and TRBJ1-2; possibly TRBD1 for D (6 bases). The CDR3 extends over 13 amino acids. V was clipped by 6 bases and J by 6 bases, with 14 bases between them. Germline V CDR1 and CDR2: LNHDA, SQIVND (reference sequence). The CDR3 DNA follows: TGTGCCAGTAGAAGGGGGTCGATGGATGGCTACACCTTC. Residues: CASRRGSMDGYTF.

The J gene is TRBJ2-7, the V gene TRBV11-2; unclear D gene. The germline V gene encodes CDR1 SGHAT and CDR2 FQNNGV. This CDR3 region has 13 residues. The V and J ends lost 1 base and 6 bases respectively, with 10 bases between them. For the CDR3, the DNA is TGTGCCAGCAGCTTAGTTCGCAGTGTCGAGCAGTACTTC. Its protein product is CASSLVRSVEQYF.

The CDR3 spells CASSLRYRDPYGYTF. The CDR3 DNA sequence: TGTGCCAGCAGCTTAAGGTACAGGGACCCCTATGGCTACACCTTC. The V gene is TRBV5-8, the J gene TRBJ1-2; tentatively, D is TRBD1 (6 bases). The germline gives CDR1 SGHTS, CDR2 YDEGEE. This CDR3 is built from 15 residues. Trimming pared 2 bases from V and 4 bases from J, leaving 15 bases between.

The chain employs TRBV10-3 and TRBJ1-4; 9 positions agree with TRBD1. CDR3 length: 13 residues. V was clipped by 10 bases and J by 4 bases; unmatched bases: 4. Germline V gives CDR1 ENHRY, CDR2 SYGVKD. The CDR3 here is CATKTGGNEKLFF. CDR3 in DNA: TGTGCCACCAAGACAGGGGGTAATGAAAAACTGTTTTTT.

The CDR3 DNA sequence: TGTGCCAGTAGTCTACGGGGTAGAGAGACCCAGTACTTC. This sequence encodes CASSLRGRETQYF. The gene calls are TRBV19 and TRBJ2-5, with D maybe TRBD2 (5 bases). Between the trimmed V and J ends, which lost 5 bases and 4 bases, there was a span of 11 bases. CDR1 LNHDA and CDR2 SQIVND come from the germline V gene (reference sequence). The CDR3 spans 13 residues.

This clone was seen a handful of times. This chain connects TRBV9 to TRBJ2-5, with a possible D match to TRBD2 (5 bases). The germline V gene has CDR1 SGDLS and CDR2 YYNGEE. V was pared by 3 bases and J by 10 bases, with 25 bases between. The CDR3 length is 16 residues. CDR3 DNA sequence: TGTGCCAGCAGCGCCCCTTTATCCCCTACTAGGTGGGGCCAGTACTTC. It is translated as CASSAPLSPTRWGQYF.

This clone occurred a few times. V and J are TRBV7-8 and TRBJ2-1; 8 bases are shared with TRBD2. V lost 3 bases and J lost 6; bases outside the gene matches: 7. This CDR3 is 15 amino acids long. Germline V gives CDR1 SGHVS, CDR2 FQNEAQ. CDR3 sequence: CASSLGLVGGNEQFF. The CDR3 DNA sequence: TGTGCCAGCAGCTTGGGACTAGTGGGCGGCAATGAGCAGTTCTTC.

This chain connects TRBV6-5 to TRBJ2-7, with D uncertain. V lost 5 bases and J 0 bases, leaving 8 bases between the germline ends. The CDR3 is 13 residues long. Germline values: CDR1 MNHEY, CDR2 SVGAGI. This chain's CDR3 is CASSVDFSYEQYF. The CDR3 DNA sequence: TGTGCCAGCAGTGTTGACTTCTCCTACGAGCAGTACTTC.

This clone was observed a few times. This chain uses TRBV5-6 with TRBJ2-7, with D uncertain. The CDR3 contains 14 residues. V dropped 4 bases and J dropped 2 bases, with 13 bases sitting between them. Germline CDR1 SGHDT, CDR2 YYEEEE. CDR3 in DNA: TGTGCCAGCAGCATCCGGTCTCGCACCTACGAGCAGTACTTC. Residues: CASSIRSRTYEQYF.

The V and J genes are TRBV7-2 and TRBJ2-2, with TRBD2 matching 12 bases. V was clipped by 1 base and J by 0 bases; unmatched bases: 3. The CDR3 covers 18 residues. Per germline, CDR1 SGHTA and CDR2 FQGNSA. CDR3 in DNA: TGTGCCAGCAGCTTAGTTCTAGCGGGGGGGACGAACACCGGGGAGCTGTTTTTT. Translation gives CASSLVLAGGTNTGELFF.

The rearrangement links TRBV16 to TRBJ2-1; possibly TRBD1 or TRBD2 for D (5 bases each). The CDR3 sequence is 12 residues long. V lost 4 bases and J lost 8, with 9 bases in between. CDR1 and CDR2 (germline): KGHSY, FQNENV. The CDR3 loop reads CASSRSGHEQFF. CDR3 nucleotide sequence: TGTGCCAGCAGCCGATCGGGGCATGAGCAGTTCTTC.